This T cell receptor (beta chain) was identified in a study of CXCR3-negative and CXCR3-positive naive CD8 T cells (dated by TCRdb to between 2018 and 2020). Looking at the study overall: In total, 130 million to 150 million TRB reads were obtained, or roughly 1.5 +/- 0.3 million reads per library. Diversity and physicochemical repertoire analyses covered eleven to twelve donors pooled from two independent experiments. Naive subsets from five or six donors and memory cells from 3 donors were included in the TRBV-TRBJ cluster analysis.

Paper-wide results and their limitations: Compared with CXCR3-negative naive cells, CXCR3-positive naive cells had TRB CDR3s with higher hydrophobicity (lower Kidera factor 4), lower energy, and higher strength and volume indices. Freshly isolated PBMCs were used for most assays because CXCR3 expression went down partially after cryopreservation. Both naive subsets had comparably high repertoire diversity, while memory CD8+ T cells had much lower repertoire diversity. Because surface CD5, which is linked to self-reactivity in mice, was comparable between the naive subsets, TCR interaction strength was also inferred from TRB CDR3 physicochemical properties. Naive CXCR3-negative and CXCR3-positive cells from the same donor showed similar TRBV-TRBJ usage, whereas memory cells showed distinct patterns.

The instrument was a NextSeq 550. The Human TCR Profiling Kit (MiLaboratory) was used to make UMI-labeled 5' RACE TRB cDNA libraries. The full amount of extracted RNA was used for cDNA synthesis, and the full amount of resulting cDNA was used for PCR amplification. The libraries were made side by side, with each library going through the same number of PCR cycles. As for the authors' bioinformatics: MIGEC and MiXCR extracted about 50,000 +/- 9,200 unique UMI-labeled TRB cDNA molecules per library, requiring at least two reads per UMI. On average, each library contained approximately 40,000 +/- 10,000 functional in-frame TRB CDR3 nucleotide clonotypes without stop codons. After downsampling to 5000 UMI-labeled TRB molecules per sample, diversity metrics such as normalized Shannon-Wiener and Chao1 were calculated in VDJtools. VDJtools was used to calculate clonotype-size-weighted physicochemical properties of the central five CDR3 residues, namely interaction energy, strength, volume and Kidera factor 4. With the reads reprocessed by TCRdb, a single entry stands for each CDR3 protein sequence and no DNA is reported. What appears here as the V and J calls and clone size reflects TCRdb's work, not the paper's. The sample's table lists a count of some 150,000 distinct CDR3 sequences. The ten biggest clones cover around 0.3% of the sample.

The CDR3 goes from the cysteine to the phenylalanine over 19 residues. The coding DNA is unavailable. The CDR1 and CDR2 encoded by the germline V gene are MDHEN and SYDVKM. Comment on this clonotype: No cognate antigen has been identified for it.

For each CD8+ T cell subset, flow sorting was done in triplicate, and roughly 310,000 cells per subset went directly into RLT lysis buffer. To keep memory contaminants out, a stringent definition of naive CD8+ T cells was applied: CD45RO-CCR7+CD27+CD95-. Using standard density gradient centrifugation, peripheral blood mononuclear cells were isolated from buffy coats. Naive CXCR3-negative and CXCR3-positive CD8+ T cells were flow-sorted on a FACSAria III. Total RNA was extracted from sorted cells using an RNeasy Mini Kit. The sequence is built from TRBV28 and TRBJ2-1; TCRdb's D call of TRBD2 is untestable without DNA. This TCR came from a human donor in good health. Some clones in this sample may be carry-over from other donors' samples. Sequencing was carried out using naive CXCR3+ CD8+ T cells from blood. The sample's cell subset or site label, in plain terms: CD45RO-CCR7+CD27+CD95- naive CD8+ T cells expressing CXCR3 (TNR3+). The CDR3 region: CASSPLLSELGGPNNEQFF. Supplemented by the reference TRBV28 and TRBJ2-1 proteins around the CDR3, the complete variable domain is DVKVTQSSRYLVKRTGEKVFLECVQDMDHENMFWYRQDPGLGLRLIYFSYDVKMKEKGDIPEGYSVSREKKERFSLILESASTNQTSMYLCASSPLLSELGGPNNEQFFGPGTRLTVL.